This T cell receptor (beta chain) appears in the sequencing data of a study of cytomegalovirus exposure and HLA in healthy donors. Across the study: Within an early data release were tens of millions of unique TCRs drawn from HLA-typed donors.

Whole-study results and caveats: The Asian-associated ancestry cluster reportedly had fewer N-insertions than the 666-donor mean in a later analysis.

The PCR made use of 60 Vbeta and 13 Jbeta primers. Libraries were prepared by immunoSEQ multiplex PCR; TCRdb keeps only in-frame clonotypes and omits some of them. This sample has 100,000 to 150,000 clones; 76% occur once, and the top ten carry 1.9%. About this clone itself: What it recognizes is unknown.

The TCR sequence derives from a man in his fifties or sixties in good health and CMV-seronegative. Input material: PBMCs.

CDR3 protein: CASSPGGQGTGELFF. In DNA form, the CDR3 reads TGTGCCAGCAGCCCCGGGGGACAGGGCACCGGGGAGCTGTTTTTT. The gene calls are TRBV5-4 and TRBJ2-2; 9 bases fit TRBD1. Germline values: CDR1 SGHNT, CDR2 YYREEE (reference sequence). V shed 4 bases and J 4 bases; nucleotides not matched to a gene: 5. CDR3 length equals 15 residues.